This T cell receptor (beta chain) was documented in a study of identical twins. Broader study findings: The study found excess low generation probability among twin-shared out-of-frame alpha sequences.

The germline V and J ends were trimmed by 3 bases and 10 bases, with 11 bases remaining between them. The CDR3 sequence is 12 residues long. In germline, CDR1 is SGDLS, CDR2 YYNGEE. One entry per CDR3 protein, called by TCRdb with MiXCR from the 5' RACE reads. The repertoire holds about 250,000 distinct CDR3 sequences, with 7% to 8.5% as singletons. Concerning this clonotype: Its antigen is currently unknown.

These same data were also listed under a study on yellow fever vaccine responses in identical twins.

Sample: CD8+ T cells sorted from blood. The receptor was isolated from a woman aged 18-35 years in good health. The chain carries TRBV9 and TRBJ2-1; the D gene could be TRBD1 or TRBD2 (5 bases each). The CDR3 protein is CASSAGTTEQFF. The CDR3 DNA reads as TGTGCCAGCAGCGCCGGGACGACGGAGCAGTTCTTC.